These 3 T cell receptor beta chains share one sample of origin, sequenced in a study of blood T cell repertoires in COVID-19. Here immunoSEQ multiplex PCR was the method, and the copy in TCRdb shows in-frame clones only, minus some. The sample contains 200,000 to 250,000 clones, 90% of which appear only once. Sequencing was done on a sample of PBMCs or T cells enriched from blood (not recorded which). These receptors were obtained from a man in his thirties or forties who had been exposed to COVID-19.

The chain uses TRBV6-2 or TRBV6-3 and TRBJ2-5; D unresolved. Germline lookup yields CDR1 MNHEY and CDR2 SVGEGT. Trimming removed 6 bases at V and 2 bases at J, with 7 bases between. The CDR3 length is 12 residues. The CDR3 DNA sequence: TGTGCCAGCAGCACTACGCAAGAGACCCAGTACTTC. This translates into CASSTTQETQYF.

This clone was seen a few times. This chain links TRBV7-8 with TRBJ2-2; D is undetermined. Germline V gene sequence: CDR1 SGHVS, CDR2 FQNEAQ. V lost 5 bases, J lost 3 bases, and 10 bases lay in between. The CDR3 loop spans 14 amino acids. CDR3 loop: CASSVRQDTGELFF. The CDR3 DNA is TGTGCCAGCAGCGTGCGTCAGGACACCGGGGAGCTGTTTTTT.

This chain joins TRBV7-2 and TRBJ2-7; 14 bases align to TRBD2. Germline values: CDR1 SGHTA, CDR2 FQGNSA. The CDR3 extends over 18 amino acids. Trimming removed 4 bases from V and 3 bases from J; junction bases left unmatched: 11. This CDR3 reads CASSSRSGTSGGRYEQYF. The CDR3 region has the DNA TGTGCCAGCAGCTCCCGTAGTGGGACTAGCGGGGGACGCTACGAGCAGTACTTC. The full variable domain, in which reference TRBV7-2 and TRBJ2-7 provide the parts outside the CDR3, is GAGVSQSPSNKVTEKGKDVELRCDPISGHTALYWYRQSLGQGLEFLIYFQGNSAPDKSGLPSDRFSAERTGGSVSTLTIQRTQQEDSAVYLCASSSRSGTSGGRYEQYFGPGTRLTVT.